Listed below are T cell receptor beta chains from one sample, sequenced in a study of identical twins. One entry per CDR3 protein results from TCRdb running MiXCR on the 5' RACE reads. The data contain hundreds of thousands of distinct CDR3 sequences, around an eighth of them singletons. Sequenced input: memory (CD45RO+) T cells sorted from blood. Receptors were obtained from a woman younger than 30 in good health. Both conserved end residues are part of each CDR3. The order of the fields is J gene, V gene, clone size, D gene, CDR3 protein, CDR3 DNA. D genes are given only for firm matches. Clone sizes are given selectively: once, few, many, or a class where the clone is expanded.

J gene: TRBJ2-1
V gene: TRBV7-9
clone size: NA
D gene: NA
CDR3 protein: CASSLGESTYNEQFF
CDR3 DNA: TGTGCCAGCAGCTTAGGGGAGAGCACCTACAATGAGCAGTTCTTC

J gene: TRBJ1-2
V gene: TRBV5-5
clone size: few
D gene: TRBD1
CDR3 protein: CASNLQGARGYTF
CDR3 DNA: TGTGCCAGCAACCTACAGGGGGCGCGGGGCTACACCTTC

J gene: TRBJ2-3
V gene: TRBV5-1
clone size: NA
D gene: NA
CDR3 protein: CASSLETPTDTQYF
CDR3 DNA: TGCGCCAGCAGCTTGGAGACCCCCACAGATACGCAGTATTTT

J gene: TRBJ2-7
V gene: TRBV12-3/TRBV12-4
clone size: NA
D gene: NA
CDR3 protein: CAGSLTPTNEQYF
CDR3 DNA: TGTGCCGGCAGTCTTACTCCTACCAACGAGCAGTACTTC

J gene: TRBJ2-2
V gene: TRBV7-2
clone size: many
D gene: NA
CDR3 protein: CASRGAGELFF
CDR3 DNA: TGTGCCAGCAGGGGGGCCGGGGAGCTGTTTTTT

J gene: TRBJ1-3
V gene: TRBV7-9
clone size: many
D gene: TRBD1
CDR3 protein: CASSLAARWTGPGNTIYF
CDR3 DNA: TGTGCCAGCAGCTTAGCGGCTAGATGGACAGGCCCGGGAAACACCATATATTTT

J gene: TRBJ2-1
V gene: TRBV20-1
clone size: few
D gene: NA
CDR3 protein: CSARDIGRGEQFF
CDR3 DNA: TGCAGTGCTAGAGATATTGGCCGCGGTGAGCAGTTCTTC

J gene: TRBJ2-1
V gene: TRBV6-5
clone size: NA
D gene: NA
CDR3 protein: CASSYSTGEFNEQFF
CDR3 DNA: TGTGCCAGCAGTTACTCAACGGGGGAATTCAATGAGCAGTTCTTC

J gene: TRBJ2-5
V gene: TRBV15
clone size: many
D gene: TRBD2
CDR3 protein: CATSMPAGGAGWDQETQYF
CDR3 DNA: TGTGCCACCAGCATGCCAGCGGGGGGGGCAGGATGGGACCAAGAGACCCAGTACTTC

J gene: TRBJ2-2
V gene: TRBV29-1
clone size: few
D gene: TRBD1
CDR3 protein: CSGRKTGGTGELFF
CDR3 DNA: TGCAGCGGTCGTAAGACAGGGGGCACCGGGGAGCTGTTTTTT

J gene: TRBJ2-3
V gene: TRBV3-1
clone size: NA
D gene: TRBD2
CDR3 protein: CASSHLAGGFLHSTDTQYF
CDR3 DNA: TGTGCCAGCAGCCACCTAGCGGGGGGCTTCCTCCATAGCACAGATACGCAGTATTTT

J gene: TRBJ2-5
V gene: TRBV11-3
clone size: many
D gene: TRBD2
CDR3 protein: CASSSGGETQYF
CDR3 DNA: TGTGCCAGCAGCTCGGGGGGAGAGACCCAGTACTTC

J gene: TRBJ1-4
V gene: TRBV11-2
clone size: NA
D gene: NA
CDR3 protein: CASSFRITNEKLFF
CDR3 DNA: TGTGCCAGCAGCTTCCGCATAACTAATGAAAAACTGTTTTTT

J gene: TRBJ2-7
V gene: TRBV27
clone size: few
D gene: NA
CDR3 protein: CASSRRDLSYEQYF
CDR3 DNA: TGTGCCAGCAGTCGACGGGACCTATCTTACGAGCAGTACTTC

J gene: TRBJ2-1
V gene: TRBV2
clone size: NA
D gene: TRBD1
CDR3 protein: CASSLTMPGQGLNEQFF
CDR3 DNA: TGTGCCAGCAGTTTAACTATGCCGGGACAGGGCTTGAATGAGCAGTTCTTC

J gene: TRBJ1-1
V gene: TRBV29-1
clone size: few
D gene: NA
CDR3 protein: CSVNPRGTEAFF
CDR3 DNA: TGCAGCGTTAATCCCCGGGGGACTGAAGCTTTCTTT